Listed here are 25 T cell receptor beta chains from one sample, sequenced in a study of T cell repertoires in cytomegalovirus infection. TCRdb processed the reads anew with MiXCR; each CDR3 protein has one entry. The sample contains more than 85,000 distinct CDR3 sequences, more than 15% of which appear only once. Sequencing was done on a sample of PBMCs. These receptors were taken from a human donor in good health (CMV status not recorded). Some clones in this sample may be carry-over from other donors' samples.

V and J are TRBV7-2 and TRBJ2-5, with D uncertain. V was shortened by 8 bases and J by 5 bases, with 3 bases between the two germline ends. Per the germline V gene, CDR1 is SGHTA and CDR2 is FQGNSA. This CDR3 contains 9 residues. The CDR3 protein is CASGETQYF. In nucleotides, the CDR3 is TGTGCCAGCGGCGAGACCCAGTACTTC.

This clonotype was recorded many times. The CDR3 loop is CASSPGSPMSNQPQHF. In nucleotides, the CDR3 is TGTGCCAGCTCACCGGGGAGCCCTATGAGCAATCAGCCCCAGCATTTT. This chain connects TRBV18 to TRBJ1-5; D unclear. Germline CDR1 is KGHSH and CDR2 is LQKENI. The CDR3 covers 16 residues. The V end was cut by 3 bases, the J end by 1 base, with 13 bases between.

In its sample, this clonotype was seen a few times. The V gene is TRBV28, the J gene TRBJ2-7; TRBD2 matches at 7 bases. With V trimmed by 1 base and J by 7 bases, 7 bases remained unmatched. The CDR3 has 14 residues. The germline V gene encodes CDR1 MDHEN and CDR2 SYDVKM. CDR3 protein: CASSLSAGSREQYF. For the CDR3, the DNA is TGTGCCAGCAGTTTATCAGCGGGATCACGGGAGCAGTACTTC.

The chain has TRBV7-2 and TRBJ2-3, with D hard to call. Germline V gene sequence: CDR1 SGHTA, CDR2 FQGNSA. Deletions cut 1 base from V and 0 bases from J, with 5 bases between. The CDR3 loop spans 14 amino acids. The CDR3 coding sequence is TGTGCCAGCAGCTTAGAATACAGCACAGATACGCAGTATTTT. Amino acid sequence: CASSLEYSTDTQYF.

CDR3 protein: CAWLANGGSYNEQFF. CDR3 in DNA: TGTGCCTGGTTAGCGAACGGGGGATCCTACAATGAGCAGTTCTTC. The chain links TRBV30 to TRBJ2-1; the D gene is possibly TRBD2 (6 bases). The germline gives CDR1 GTSNPN, CDR2 SVGIG (reference sequence). This CDR3 is 15 amino acids long. V lost 5 bases and J 1 base, leaving 15 bases between the germline ends. Full variable domain (rest looked up from reference TRBV30 and TRBJ2-1): SQTIHQWPATLVQPVGSPLSLECTVEGTSNPNLYWYRQAAGRGLQLLFYSVGIGQISSEVPQNLSASRPQDRQFILSSKKLLLSDSGFYLCAWLANGGSYNEQFFGPGTRLTVL.

V usage is TRBV13 and J usage is TRBJ2-7; 11 positions match TRBD2. The CDR3 loop spans 14 amino acids. V shed 6 bases, J shed 3 bases, and the junction held 4 bases outside the gene matches. Germline V gene lookup returns CDR1 PRHDT and CDR2 FYEKMQ (reference sequence). The CDR3 region is CASRDTSGGYEQYF. CDR3 in DNA: TGTGCCAGCAGAGACACTAGCGGGGGCTACGAGCAGTACTTC.

In its sample, this clonotype was seen a few times. The genes are TRBV6-2 or TRBV6-3 and TRBJ1-5; no reliable D call. The CDR3 is 14 residues long. Trimming took off 0 bases at V and 1 base at J, with 4 bases between the two ends. Germline CDR1 MNHEY, CDR2 SVGEGT. CDR3 DNA: TGTGCCAGCAGTTACTCCGGGAGCAATCAGCCCCAGCATTTT. Its protein product is CASSYSGSNQPQHF.

This clonotype was observed at least ten times. The chain carries TRBV28 and TRBJ1-5; D unclear. This CDR3 contains 15 residues. Trimming removed 1 base from V and 9 bases from J, with 16 bases in between. CDR1 is MDHEN, CDR2 SYDVKM, per germline. Here the CDR3 DNA reads TGTGCCAGCAGTTTATCCTACGGAAATGCGGGGCCCCAGCATTTT. Its protein product is CASSLSYGNAGPQHF.

This clonotype has just a few counts. The rearrangement uses TRBV19 and TRBJ1-5; no firm D call. V shed 9 bases and J shed 3 bases, with 12 bases lying between them. The CDR3 extends over 13 amino acids. In germline, CDR1 is LNHDA, CDR2 SQIVND (reference sequence). The CDR3 DNA follows: TGTGCCAGCGGACTAAGGAACAATCAGCCCCAGCATTTT. Translation: CASGLRNNQPQHF.

Many counts were recorded for this clonotype. The chain links TRBV12-3 or TRBV12-4 to TRBJ1-2, with D maybe TRBD1 (5 bases). The CDR3 loop spans 12 amino acids. V was cut by 7 bases and J by 8 bases, with 14 bases left in between. The CDR3 region has the DNA TGTGCCAGCACCCCCTCGGGACTAGGCTACACCTTC. Translating it yields CASTPSGLGYTF.

This clonotype was observed a handful of times. The chain uses TRBV12-3 or TRBV12-4 and TRBJ2-2; D gene ambiguous. V lost 6 bases and J lost 1, with 12 bases in between. The CDR3 length is 15 residues. The CDR3 is CASRPGRRNTGELFF. Written as DNA, the CDR3 is TGTGCCAGCAGACCTGGACGGAGGAACACCGGGGAGCTGTTTTTT.

At least ten counts were recorded for this clonotype. The J gene is TRBJ1-6, the V gene TRBV12-3 or TRBV12-4, with 7 nucleotides matching TRBD1. After removal of 5 bases from V and 6 bases from J, the junction contained 7 bases not matched to a gene. This CDR3 spans 15 amino acids. The CDR3 bases are TGTGCCAGCAGTCTGCGACAGGGAGGTAATTCACCCCTCCACTTT. Translation: CASSLRQGGNSPLHF.

V gene TRBV2 combines with J gene TRBJ1-3; TRBD1 matches 9 bases. Germline loops: CDR1 SNHLY, CDR2 FYNNEI. The CDR3 totals 15 residues. Germline trimming cut 6 bases from V and 4 bases from J; bases unmatched to any gene: 7. CDR3 bases: TGTGCCAGCAGGGCGGACAGGGGAGGAGGAAACACCATATATTTT. This translates into CASRADRGGGNTIYF.

The table lists this clonotype with many counts. V and J are TRBV12-3 or TRBV12-4 and TRBJ2-7; maybe TRBD1 (6 bases). V lost 6 bases, J lost 5 bases, and 14 bases lay in between. The CDR3 covers 13 residues. DNA of the CDR3: TGTGCCAGCAGAGAGGGACACGATCACGAGCAGTACTTC. Translated, it gives CASREGHDHEQYF.

This clonotype was seen only a few times. The chain links TRBV20-1 to TRBJ2-1; 15 nucleotides line up with TRBD2. CDR1 and CDR2 from the germline V gene are DFQATT and SNEGSKA (reference sequence). This CDR3 contains 19 residues. V was clipped by 4 bases and J by 0 bases; unmatched bases: 10. CDR3 loop: CSATPGLAGGPSSYNEQFF. For the CDR3, the DNA is TGCAGTGCTACCCCGGGACTAGCGGGGGGCCCCAGCTCCTACAATGAGCAGTTCTTC.

The chain combines TRBV5-5 with TRBJ2-6; the D gene is possibly TRBD1 (5 bases). The length of the CDR3 is 19 residues. Trimming removed 4 bases from V and 0 bases from J, with 20 bases in between. Germline CDR1 is SGHKS and CDR2 is YYEKEE (reference sequence). In nucleotides, the CDR3 is TGTGCCAGCAGCCCGGAATGGGCAGGGATAAGCTCTGGGGCCAACGTCCTGACTTTC. It codes for CASSPEWAGISSGANVLTF.

At least ten counts were recorded for this clonotype. The V gene is TRBV6-4, the J gene TRBJ2-3, with a possible D match to TRBD1 (6 bases). The CDR3 spans 13 residues. Trimming removed 3 bases at V and 3 bases at J, with 7 bases between. Germline CDR1 MRHNA, CDR2 SNTAGT. CDR3 DNA: TGTGCCAGCAGTGAGACAGGAACAGATACGCAGTATTTT. Translating it yields CASSETGTDTQYF.

This clonotype was counted between two and nine times. The chain carries TRBV2 and TRBJ2-4; 11 bases agree with TRBD1. With V trimmed by 4 bases and J by 1 base, 12 bases remained unmatched. The CDR3 extends over 19 amino acids. CDR1 SNHLY and CDR2 FYNNEI come from the germline V gene. The CDR3 here is CASSAGDRGNVFAKNIQYF. Written as DNA, the CDR3 is TGTGCCAGCAGTGCAGGGGACAGGGGGAACGTATTTGCCAAAAACATTCAGTACTTC. The complete variable domain, with remaining parts taken from reference TRBV2 and TRBJ2-4, reads EPEVTQTPSHQVTQMGQEVILRCVPISNHLYFYWYRQILGQKVEFLVSFYNNEISEKSEIFDDQFSVERPDGSNFTLKIRSTKLEDSAMYFCASSAGDRGNVFAKNIQYFGAGTRLSVL.

This clonotype was detected many times. The chain carries TRBV7-2 and TRBJ2-1, with a weak D call TRBD2 (6 bases). This CDR3 has 12 amino acids. V was shortened by 5 bases and J by 10 bases, with 12 bases between the two germline ends. Germline values: CDR1 SGHTA, CDR2 FQGNSA. The CDR3 sequence is CASSPGGWEQFF. The CDR3 DNA reads as TGTGCCAGCAGCCCCGGGGGTTGGGAGCAGTTCTTC.

This clonotype turned up a few times. The chain recombines TRBV3-1 with TRBJ1-1, with D uncertain. Trimming removed 3 bases at V and 5 bases at J, with 10 bases between. This CDR3 spans 13 amino acids. Per the germline V gene, CDR1 is LGHDT and CDR2 is YNNKEL (reference sequence). The chain's CDR3 is CASSQGSYTEAFF. CDR3 sequence (DNA): TGTGCCAGCAGCCAGGGGTCGTATACTGAAGCTTTCTTT.

The sample holds a few counts of this clonotype. The chain is built from TRBV20-1 and TRBJ1-1; D gene uncertain. Trimming took 5 bases from V and 1 from J, leaving 14 bases between them. This CDR3 has 14 amino acids. The germline V gene has CDR1 DFQATT and CDR2 SNEGSKA (reference sequence). This CDR3 reads CSAPFSPGNTEAFF. As DNA, the CDR3 is TGCAGTGCTCCATTTTCGCCGGGGAACACTGAAGCTTTCTTT.

The chain uses TRBV6-5 and TRBJ1-2, with a tentative D call TRBD1 (6 bases). Trimming pared 6 bases from V and 6 bases from J, leaving 26 bases between. CDR3 size: 17 residues. Germline values: CDR1 MNHEY, CDR2 SVGAGI. The CDR3 coding sequence is TGTGCCAGCAGCTTACAAGATGATGTGGGCAGGGGTCATGGCTACACCTTC. Translation gives CASSLQDDVGRGHGYTF.

J is TRBJ2-2 and V is TRBV7-9; D is uncertain. Germline lookup yields CDR1 SEHNR and CDR2 FQNEAQ (reference sequence). Trimming shortened V by 2 bases and J by 5 bases, and 9 bases separated the two germline ends. The CDR3 runs to 14 residues. CDR3 loop: CASSLLKATGELFF. The CDR3 nucleotides read TGTGCCAGCAGCTTATTGAAGGCGACCGGGGAGCTGTTTTTT.

About this clonotype itself: This clone may be a read error of a much larger clone one base away. The CDR3 region is CASSLGENTGELLF. The CDR3 DNA sequence: TGCGCCAGCAGCTTGGGGGAGAACACCGGGGAGCTGTTGTTT. This chain uses TRBV5-1 with TRBJ2-2; D possibly corresponds to TRBD2 (5 bases). The CDR3 spans 14 residues. Germline assignment: CDR1 SGHRS and CDR2 YFSETQ.

The V call is TRBV6-2 or TRBV6-3, the J call TRBJ2-1, with 11 bases identical to TRBD1. The CDR3 runs to 18 residues. The ends lost 2 bases at V and 0 bases at J; junction bases unmatched: 6. Germline CDR1 MNHEY, CDR2 SVGEGT. Here the CDR3 reads CASSYVTGTGGSYNEQFF. Written as DNA, the CDR3 is TGTGCCAGCAGTTACGTCACCGGGACAGGGGGCTCCTACAATGAGCAGTTCTTC.